The T cell receptor (beta chain) described here comes from a study of chemoradiotherapy in HPV16-positive cancers. The V gene lost 5 bases and the J gene lost 2 bases, with 13 bases spanning the gap. The CDR3 is 14 amino acids. Germline-derived CDR1 and CDR2 are LNHDA and SQIVND (reference sequence). Method: immunoSEQ multiplex PCR; TCRdb's copy keeps in-frame clones and lacks some. The sample yields some 4,000 clones, approximately 77% seen once. The sample here was taken from a patient who underwent chemoradiotherapy. This clonotype was obtained from a human donor with HPV-associated anogenital cancer. This chain links TRBV19 with TRBJ2-7; TRBD1 might be the D (6 bases). The CDR3, as DNA: TGTGCCAGTAGTGACCGTCAGGGGACCTACGAGCAGTACTTC. Protein sequence: CASSDRQGTYEQYF.